The sequence of this TCR beta chain was determined in a study of blood T cell repertoires in COVID-19. Sequenced by immunoSEQ multiplex PCR; TCRdb stores in-frame clones only, minus some. The data contain around 180,000 clones, 70% to 85% of them singletons. V was pared by 4 bases and J by 7 bases, with 6 bases of the junction left unmatched. Germline loops: CDR1 MNHEY, CDR2 SMNVEV (reference sequence). CDR3 size: 13 residues. The sequence came from a man aged 50-60 years who had recovered from COVID-19. The sample comprised PBMCs or T cells enriched from blood (not recorded which). This chain connects TRBV27 to TRBJ1-1, with TRBD1 identical over 7 bases. The CDR3 DNA reads as TGTGCCAGCAGTTCGGGGACAGCCTATGAAGCTTTCTTT. Translated, it gives CASSSGTAYEAFF.